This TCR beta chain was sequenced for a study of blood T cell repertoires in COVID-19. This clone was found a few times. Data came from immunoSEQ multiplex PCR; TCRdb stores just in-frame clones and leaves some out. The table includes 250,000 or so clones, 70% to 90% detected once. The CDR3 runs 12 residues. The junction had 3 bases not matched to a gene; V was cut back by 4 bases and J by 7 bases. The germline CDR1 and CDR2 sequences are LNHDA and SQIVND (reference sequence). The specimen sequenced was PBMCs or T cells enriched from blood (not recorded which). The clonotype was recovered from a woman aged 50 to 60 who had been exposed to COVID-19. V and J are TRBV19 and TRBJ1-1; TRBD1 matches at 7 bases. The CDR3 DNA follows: TGTGCCAGTAGTAGGGACAGCGTTGAAGCTTTCTTT. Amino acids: CASSRDSVEAFF.